Below are 24 T cell receptor beta chains sequenced from a single sample in a study of identical twins. TCRdb reanalysed the 5' RACE reads using MiXCR and keeps one entry per CDR3 protein. The data hold about 690,000 distinct CDR3 sequences, with 21% observed a single time. These records were also assigned to another study, of T cells expressing NK-cell markers.

The sample taken for sequencing was PBMCs. Source of these receptors: a young woman in good health.

This clonotype was picked up a small number of times. The chain joins TRBV7-6 to TRBJ2-1, with no clear D. The CDR3 is 16 amino acids. The V gene's germline CDR1 is SGHVS and CDR2 FNYEAQ. V gave up 2 bases and J gave up 2 bases, with 13 bases separating them. The CDR3 DNA sequence: TGTGCCAGCAGCTTAAGGCAAGGGTTCGCCTACAATGAGCAGTTCTTC. Protein: CASSLRQGFAYNEQFF.

In this sample, this clonotype turned up a few times. The chain employs TRBV10-3 and TRBJ2-1, with TRBD2 matching 8 bases. The CDR3 runs to 12 residues. The junction had 2 bases not matched to a gene; V was cut back by 4 bases and J by 9 bases. Germline V lookup: CDR1 ENHRY, CDR2 SYGVKD. This chain's CDR3 is CAISAGGLEQFF. CDR3 in DNA: TGTGCCATCAGTGCGGGAGGGCTTGAGCAGTTCTTC.

This clonotype was detected a few times. The CDR3: CSARDISNYGYTF. CDR3 in DNA: TGCAGTGCTCGGGACATATCCAACTATGGCTACACCTTC. The chain links TRBV20-1 to TRBJ1-2; D is perhaps TRBD1 (6 bases). Trimming took 5 bases from V and 2 from J, leaving 12 bases between them. Per germline, CDR1 DFQATT and CDR2 SNEGSKA (reference sequence). This CDR3 has 13 amino acids.

This clonotype was detected only a few times. This chain joins TRBV20-1 and TRBJ1-1, with a weak D call TRBD1 (5 bases). V gave up 0 bases and J gave up 6 bases, with 14 bases separating them. CDR1 is DFQATT, CDR2 SNEGSKA, per germline (reference sequence). The CDR3 consists of 14 residues. CDR3 loop: CSARDRRGVAEAFF. CDR3 coding DNA: TGCAGTGCTAGAGATCGAAGAGGGGTAGCTGAAGCTTTCTTT.

This clonotype was counted only a few times. This chain uses TRBV3-1 with TRBJ2-1; D could derive from TRBD1 or TRBD2 (5 bases each). Between the trimmed V and J ends, which lost 1 base and 4 bases, there was a span of 20 bases. The CDR3 length is 18 residues. The germline V gene has CDR1 LGHDT and CDR2 YNNKEL (reference sequence). The CDR3 bases are TGTGCCAGCAGCCAAGTAATATCAGGGTCAGGGAGATACAATGAGCAGTTCTTC. Its translation is CASSQVISGSGRYNEQFF.

This clonotype was seen ten or more times. The CDR3 is CSAFGLAYSNEQFF. The DNA of the CDR3 is TGCAGTGCCTTTGGACTAGCTTACAGCAATGAGCAGTTCTTC. The gene calls are TRBV20-1 and TRBJ2-1, with 8 bases matching TRBD2. V trimming: 6 bases; J trimming: 6 bases; junction bases outside the gene matches: 10. The CDR3 is 14 residues long. Germline values: CDR1 DFQATT, CDR2 SNEGSKA (reference sequence).

The V call is TRBV5-1, the J call TRBJ2-7; D is unclear. Trimming shortened V by 5 bases and J by 2 bases, and 11 bases separated the two germline ends. Germline V gene sequence: CDR1 SGHRS, CDR2 YFSETQ. There are 13 residues in the CDR3. CDR3: CASRSASTYEQYF. The CDR3 nucleotides are TGCGCCAGCAGGTCAGCTTCAACCTACGAGCAGTACTTC.

This clonotype was counted between two and nine times. The chain links TRBV7-8 to TRBJ2-7; 7 bases are a match to TRBD2. Looked up from germline, CDR1 is SGHVS and CDR2 is FQNEAQ. This CDR3 is built from 15 residues. V dropped 8 bases and J dropped 2; count of bases not matched to a gene: 12. CDR3 region: CASLGVVGGPYEQYF. For the CDR3, the DNA is TGTGCCAGCCTGGGGGTCGTGGGAGGGCCCTACGAGCAGTACTTC.

The V call is TRBV20-1, the J call TRBJ2-7, with no clear D. The CDR3 consists of 13 residues. Per germline, CDR1 DFQATT and CDR2 SNEGSKA (reference sequence). The V end was cut by 6 bases, the J end by 2 bases, with 14 bases between. The CDR3 loop reads CSAQSPGTYEQYF. In nucleotides, the CDR3 is TGCAGTGCCCAATCGCCAGGTACCTACGAGCAGTACTTC.

There are a few counts of this clonotype. This chain links TRBV12-3 or TRBV12-4 with TRBJ1-1; D is perhaps TRBD1 (5 bases). The CDR3 has 11 amino acids. Trimming left V 4 bases short and J 10 bases short, with 10 bases between. The CDR3 DNA sequence: TGTGCCAGCAGTTCCAGGGTTGGAGCTTTCTTT. It codes for CASSSRVGAFF.

This clonotype was counted only a few times. The chain carries TRBV4-3 and TRBJ2-1; weak D call: TRBD2 (6 bases). This CDR3 spans 18 amino acids. V was pared by 0 bases and J by 2 bases, with 17 bases between. CDR1 and CDR2 (germline): LGHNA, YSLEER. In DNA form, the CDR3 reads TGCGCCAGCAGCCAAGAGGATCCTCTAGCGTTGACCTACAATGAGCAGTTCTTC. Encoded protein: CASSQEDPLALTYNEQFF.

J is TRBJ2-3 and V is TRBV7-9; TRBD1 is a possible D gene (5 bases). CDR3 size: 14 residues. Germline V lookup: CDR1 SEHNR, CDR2 FQNEAQ (reference sequence). Between the trimmed V and J ends, which lost 3 bases and 5 bases, there was a span of 12 bases. CDR3 DNA sequence: TGTGCCAGCAGCTTCGGACAACCCATAGATACGCAGTATTTT. The encoded protein is CASSFGQPIDTQYF.

This clonotype has at least ten counts. V is TRBV9 and J is TRBJ2-5, with D possibly TRBD1 on 5 matching bases. This CDR3 is built from 13 residues. V was cut by 4 bases and J by 1 base, with 8 bases left in between. Per the germline V gene, CDR1 is SGDLS and CDR2 is YYNGEE. CDR3 sequence: CASSSRGQETQYF. DNA for the CDR3: TGTGCCAGCAGCTCTAGGGGCCAAGAGACCCAGTACTTC. Combining the CDR3 with reference TRBV9 and TRBJ2-5 gives the whole variable domain DSGVTQTPKHLITATGQRVTLRCSPRSGDLSVYWYQQSLDQGLQFLIQYYNGEERAKGNILERFSAQQFPDLHSELNLSSLELGDSALYFCASSSRGQETQYFGPGTRLLVL.

The chain carries TRBV5-1 and TRBJ2-7, with 8 bases fitting TRBD2. The J segment lost 4 bases and the V segment lost 3 bases, leaving 6 bases of the junction unmatched. This CDR3 spans 14 amino acids. Germline CDR1 reads SGHRS; CDR2 reads YFSETQ. CDR3 sequence (DNA): TGCGCCAGCAGCTCTACTAGCGGAGAATACGAGCAGTACTTC. Its protein product is CASSSTSGEYEQYF.

Only a few counts were recorded for this clonotype. The CDR3 loop reads CASSISLDSNQPQHF. The CDR3 bases are TGTGCCAGTAGTATCTCTTTGGACAGCAATCAGCCCCAGCATTTT. The chain employs TRBV19 and TRBJ1-5; D ambiguous. CDR1 is LNHDA and CDR2 is SQIVND in the germline V gene (reference sequence). V was shortened by 3 bases and J by 1 base, with 10 bases between the two germline ends. There are 15 residues in the CDR3.

Of note for this clonotype: A read error is possible here, since a much larger clone lies one base away. The chain joins TRBV6-1 to TRBJ2-3; TRBD2 matches at 9 bases. V trimming: 6 bases; J trimming: 4 bases; junction bases outside the gene matches: 5. This CDR3 has 14 amino acids. CDR1 MNHNS and CDR2 SASEGT come from the germline V gene. The CDR3: CASSHSGSADTQYF. In DNA, the CDR3 is TGTGCCAGCAGCCATAGCGGGAGCGCAGATACGCAGTATTTT.

J is TRBJ1-2 and V is TRBV6-1; 9 bases line up with TRBD1. The ends lost 8 bases at V and 1 base at J; junction bases unmatched: 14. This CDR3 contains 17 residues. Germline V gene data show CDR1 as MNHNS and CDR2 as SASEGT. CDR3 protein: CASAKGTRDRVNYGYTF. In DNA, the CDR3 is TGTGCCAGCGCTAAGGGGACCCGGGACAGGGTTAACTATGGCTACACCTTC.

The CDR3 coding sequence is TGTGCCAGCCGAGACCGGAAATATGGCTACACCTTC. Translating it yields CASRDRKYGYTF. This chain connects TRBV9 to TRBJ1-2, with unresolved D. This CDR3 has 12 residues. V shed 7 bases and J shed 5 bases, with 12 bases lying between them. Per germline, CDR1 SGDLS and CDR2 YYNGEE.

In its sample, this clonotype was seen many times. This sequence joins TRBV5-1 and TRBJ2-7, with TRBD1 matching over 7 bases. The CDR3 is 13 residues long. Looked up from germline, CDR1 is SGHRS and CDR2 is YFSETQ. After removal of 5 bases from V and 1 base from J, the junction contained 3 bases not matched to a gene. For the CDR3, the DNA is TGCGCCAGCAGTTCGGACAGGTCCTACGAGCAGTACTTC. Its translation: CASSSDRSYEQYF.

This clonotype showed up just a few times. This rearrangement joins TRBV4-2 to TRBJ2-7, with 10 bases aligning to TRBD2. V shed 4 bases and J 4 bases; nucleotides not matched to a gene: 4. Germline V CDR1 and CDR2: LGHNA, YNFKEQ. The CDR3 length is 14 residues. CDR3 loop: CASSPGLADYEQYF. The CDR3 DNA sequence: TGTGCCAGCAGCCCAGGACTAGCGGATTACGAGCAGTACTTC.

The V call is TRBV27, the J call TRBJ2-2; TRBD2 might be the D (6 bases). V lost 0 bases to trimming and J lost 2 bases, with 10 bases between them. The CDR3 has 16 amino acids. In germline, CDR1 is MNHEY, CDR2 SMNVEV (reference sequence). CDR3 sequence (DNA): TGTGCCAGCAGTTTATCGGGACTCCATAACACCGGGGAGCTGTTTTTT. It codes for CASSLSGLHNTGELFF.

This clonotype occurred a few times. The chain links TRBV7-9 to TRBJ2-4; 10 bases are shared with TRBD1. J was trimmed by 8 bases and V by 5 bases; bases with no gene match: 9. Germline V gene data show CDR1 as SEHNR and CDR2 as FQNEAQ (reference sequence). The CDR3 covers 15 residues. The CDR3 DNA follows: TGTGCCAGCAGCCCCCGGGACAGGGGTAGGGACATTCAGTACTTC. This codes for CASSPRDRGRDIQYF.

The chain uses TRBV6-1 and TRBJ1-2; 7 bases line up with TRBD1. J lost 7 bases, V lost 3 bases, and 8 bases had no gene match. The CDR3 totals 14 residues. Germline-derived CDR1 and CDR2 are MNHNS and SASEGT. The CDR3 here is CASSDASRGPGYTF. The CDR3 DNA is TGTGCCAGCAGTGACGCTTCGAGGGGGCCTGGCTACACCTTC.

The chain employs TRBV12-3 or TRBV12-4 and TRBJ1-1, with D hard to call. Trimming stripped 3 bases from V and 10 bases from J, with 15 bases between. The CDR3 is 13 residues long. The CDR3 loop reads CASSFEGSVAAFF. The CDR3 DNA follows: TGTGCCAGCAGTTTTGAAGGGTCGGTCGCAGCTTTCTTT.